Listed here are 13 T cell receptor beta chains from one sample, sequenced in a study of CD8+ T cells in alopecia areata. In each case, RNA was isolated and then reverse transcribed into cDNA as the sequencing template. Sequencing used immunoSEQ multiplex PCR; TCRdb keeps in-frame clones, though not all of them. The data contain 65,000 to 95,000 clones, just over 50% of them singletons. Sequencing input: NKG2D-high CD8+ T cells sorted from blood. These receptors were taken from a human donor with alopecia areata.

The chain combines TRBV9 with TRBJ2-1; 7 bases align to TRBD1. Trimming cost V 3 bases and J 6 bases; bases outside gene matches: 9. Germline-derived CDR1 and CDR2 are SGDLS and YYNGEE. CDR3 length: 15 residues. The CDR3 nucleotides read TGTGCCAGCAGCGCAGGGACAGTGATAACCAATGAGCAGTTCTTC. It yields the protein CASSAGTVITNEQFF.

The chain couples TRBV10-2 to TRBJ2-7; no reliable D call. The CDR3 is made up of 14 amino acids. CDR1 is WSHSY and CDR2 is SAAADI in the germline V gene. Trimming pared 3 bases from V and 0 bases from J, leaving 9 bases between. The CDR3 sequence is CASSDFTNSYEQYF. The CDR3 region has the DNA TGCGCCAGCAGTGATTTTACTAACTCCTACGAGCAGTACTTC.

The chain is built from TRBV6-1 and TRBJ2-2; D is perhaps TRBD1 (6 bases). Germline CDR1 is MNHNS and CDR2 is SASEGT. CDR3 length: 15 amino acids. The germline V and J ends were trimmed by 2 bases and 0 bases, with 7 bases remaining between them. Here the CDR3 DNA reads TGTGCCAGCAGTGAAAGGACAGCGAACACCGGGGAGCTGTTTTTT. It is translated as CASSERTANTGELFF.

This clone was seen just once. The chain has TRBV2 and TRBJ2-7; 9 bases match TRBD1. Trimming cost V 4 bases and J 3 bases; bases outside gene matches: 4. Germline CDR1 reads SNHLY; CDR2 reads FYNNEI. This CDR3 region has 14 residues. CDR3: CASSVRGQGYEQYF. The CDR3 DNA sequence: TGTGCCAGCAGTGTAAGGGGACAGGGCTACGAGCAGTACTTC.

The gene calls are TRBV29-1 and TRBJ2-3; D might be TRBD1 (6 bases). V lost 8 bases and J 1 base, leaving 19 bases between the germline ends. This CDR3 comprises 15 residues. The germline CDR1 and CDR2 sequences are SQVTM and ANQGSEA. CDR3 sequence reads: CSLISGDSGTDTQYF. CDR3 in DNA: TGCAGCTTGATATCAGGGGATTCCGGCACAGATACGCAGTATTTT.

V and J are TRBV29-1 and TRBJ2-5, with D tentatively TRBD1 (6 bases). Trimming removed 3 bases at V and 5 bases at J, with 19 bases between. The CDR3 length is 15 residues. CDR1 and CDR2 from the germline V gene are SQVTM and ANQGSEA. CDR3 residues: CSVDSARGEDETQYF. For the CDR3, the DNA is TGCAGCGTTGATAGCGCCAGGGGAGAGGATGAGACCCAGTACTTC. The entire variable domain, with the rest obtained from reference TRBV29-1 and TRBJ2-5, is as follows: SAVISQKPSRDICQRGTSLTIQCQVDSQVTMMFWYRQQPGQSLTLIATANQGSEATYESGFVIDKFPISRPNLTFSTLTVSNMSPEDSSIYLCSVDSARGEDETQYFGPGTRLLVL.

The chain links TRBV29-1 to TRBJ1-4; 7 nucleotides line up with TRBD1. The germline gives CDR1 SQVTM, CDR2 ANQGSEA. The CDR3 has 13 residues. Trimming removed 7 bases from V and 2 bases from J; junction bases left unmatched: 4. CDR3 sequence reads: CSAQGGTNEKLFF. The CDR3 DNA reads TGCAGCGCCCAGGGGGGGACTAATGAAAAACTGTTTTTT.

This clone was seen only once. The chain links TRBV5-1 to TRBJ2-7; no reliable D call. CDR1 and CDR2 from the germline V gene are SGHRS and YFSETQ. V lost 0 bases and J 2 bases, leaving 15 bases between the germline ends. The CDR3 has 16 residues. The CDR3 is CASSLEFPVTTYEQYF. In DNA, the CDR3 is TGCGCCAGCAGCTTGGAATTCCCAGTAACGACCTACGAGCAGTACTTC.

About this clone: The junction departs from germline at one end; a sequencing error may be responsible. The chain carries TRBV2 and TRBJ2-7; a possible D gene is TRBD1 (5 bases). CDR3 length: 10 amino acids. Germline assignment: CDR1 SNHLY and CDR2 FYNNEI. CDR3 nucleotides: TGTGCCAGCAGTGGGTTAGGGGATCACTTC. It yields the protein CASSGLGDHF.

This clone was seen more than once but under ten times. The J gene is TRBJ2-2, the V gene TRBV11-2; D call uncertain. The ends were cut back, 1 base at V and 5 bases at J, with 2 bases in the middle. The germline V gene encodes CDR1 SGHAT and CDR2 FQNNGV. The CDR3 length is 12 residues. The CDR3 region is CASSLGTGELFF. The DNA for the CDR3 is TGTGCCAGCAGCTTAGGGACCGGGGAGCTGTTTTTT.

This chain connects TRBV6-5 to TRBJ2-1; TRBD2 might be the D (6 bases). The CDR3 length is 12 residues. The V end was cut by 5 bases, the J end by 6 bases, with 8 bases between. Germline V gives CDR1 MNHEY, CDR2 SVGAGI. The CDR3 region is CASSPGGNEQFF. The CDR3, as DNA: TGTGCCAGCAGTCCCGGGGGCAATGAGCAGTTCTTC.

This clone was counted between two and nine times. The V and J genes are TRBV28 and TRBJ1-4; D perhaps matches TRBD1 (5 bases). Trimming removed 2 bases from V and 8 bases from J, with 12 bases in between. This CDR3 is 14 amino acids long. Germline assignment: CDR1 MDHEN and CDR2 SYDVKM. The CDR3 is CASSLPRGNEKLFF. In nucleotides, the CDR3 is TGTGCCAGCAGTTTACCGAGGGGTAACGAAAAACTGTTTTTT.

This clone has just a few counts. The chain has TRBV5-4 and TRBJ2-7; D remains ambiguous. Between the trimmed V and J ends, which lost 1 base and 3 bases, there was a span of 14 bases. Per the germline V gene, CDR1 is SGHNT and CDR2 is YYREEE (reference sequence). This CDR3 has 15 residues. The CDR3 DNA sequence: TGTGCCAGCAGCTTGTTCGGTCCGAGGAACTACGAGCAGTACTTC. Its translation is CASSLFGPRNYEQYF.